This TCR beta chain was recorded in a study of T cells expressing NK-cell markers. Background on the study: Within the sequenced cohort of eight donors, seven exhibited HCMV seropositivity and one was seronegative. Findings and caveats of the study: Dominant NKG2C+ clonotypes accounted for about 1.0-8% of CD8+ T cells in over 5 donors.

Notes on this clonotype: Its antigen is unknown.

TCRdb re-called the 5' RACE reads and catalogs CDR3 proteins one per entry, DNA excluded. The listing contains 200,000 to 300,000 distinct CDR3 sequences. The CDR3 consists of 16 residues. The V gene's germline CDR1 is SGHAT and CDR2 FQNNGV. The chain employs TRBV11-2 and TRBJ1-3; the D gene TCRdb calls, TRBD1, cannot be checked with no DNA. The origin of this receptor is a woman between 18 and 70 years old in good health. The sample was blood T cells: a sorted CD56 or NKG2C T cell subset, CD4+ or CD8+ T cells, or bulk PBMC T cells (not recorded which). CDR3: CASSSPQGAPGNTIYF.